This T cell receptor beta chain comes out of a study of shared clonotypes between healthy human individuals. Study-wide findings and caveats: Clonotypes shared by all four sorted-subset donors had higher generation probabilities than non-shared clonotypes.

This clone was seen a few times. The target antigen is unknown. The assay was carried out at the deep level. TCRdb's copy holds only in-frame clones and misses some; the assay was immunoSEQ multiplex PCR. Found here are 2.5 million or so clones, around nine tenths of them singletons; the top ten hold 0.11% to 0.15%. The clonotype comes from a man aged 18 to 30 in good health. The sequenced sample was naive CD4+ T cells sorted from blood. Subset noted: CD45RA+ positively selected.

The CDR3 region is CASSLISTEQPQHF. CDR3 nucleotides: TGTGCCAGCTCACTAATATCCACGGAGCAGCCCCAGCATTTT. The chain links TRBV18 to TRBJ1-5; no clear D. Trimming took off 4 bases at V and 7 bases at J, with 14 bases between the two ends. Germline V gene sequence: CDR1 KGHSH, CDR2 LQKENI. The CDR3 consists of 14 residues.